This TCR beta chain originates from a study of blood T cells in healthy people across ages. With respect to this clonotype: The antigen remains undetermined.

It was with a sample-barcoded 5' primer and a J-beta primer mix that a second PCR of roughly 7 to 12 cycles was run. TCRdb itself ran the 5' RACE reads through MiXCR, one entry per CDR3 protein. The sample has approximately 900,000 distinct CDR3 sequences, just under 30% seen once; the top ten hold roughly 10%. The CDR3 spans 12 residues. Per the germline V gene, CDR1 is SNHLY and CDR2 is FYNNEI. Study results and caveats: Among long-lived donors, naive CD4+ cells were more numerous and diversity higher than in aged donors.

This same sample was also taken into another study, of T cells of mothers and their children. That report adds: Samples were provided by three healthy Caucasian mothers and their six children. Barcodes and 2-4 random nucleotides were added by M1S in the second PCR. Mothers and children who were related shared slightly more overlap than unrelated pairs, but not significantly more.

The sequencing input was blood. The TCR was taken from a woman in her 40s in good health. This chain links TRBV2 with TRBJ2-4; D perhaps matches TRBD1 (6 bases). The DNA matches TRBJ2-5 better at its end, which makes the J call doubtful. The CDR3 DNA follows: TGTGCCAGCTTAGCAGGGGTAGAGACCCAGTACTTC. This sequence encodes CASLAGVETQYF.